The 5 T cell receptor beta chains presented below share a single source sample, sequenced in a study of identical twins. Using its own MiXCR run on the 5' RACE reads, TCRdb lists one record per CDR3 protein. The sample lists some 600,000 distinct CDR3 sequences, about 7.6% occurring once. The sample was also reused in another study, on yellow fever vaccine responses in identical twins.

Sequencing was performed on PBMCs. Receptors were obtained from a woman aged 18-30 years in good health.

This clonotype came up many times. The chain couples TRBV7-9 to TRBJ2-5; tentative D call: TRBD2 (5 bases). V lost 1 base and J lost 4, with 13 bases in between. From germline, CDR1 is SEHNR and CDR2 FQNEAQ (reference sequence). This CDR3 region has 15 residues. Here the CDR3 reads CASSLVSREGETQYF. As DNA, the CDR3 is TGTGCCAGCAGCTTAGTTTCGCGAGAGGGAGAGACCCAGTACTTC.

This clonotype was seen only a few times. This sequence joins TRBV27 and TRBJ2-6, with D uncertain. The germline V and J ends were trimmed by 1 base and 0 bases, with 10 bases remaining between them. The CDR3 extends over 17 amino acids. Germline CDR1 and CDR2: MNHEY and SMNVEV (reference sequence). The CDR3 DNA reads TGTGCCAGCAGTTTATTGTCTATGGCCTCTGGGGCCAACGTCCTGACTTTC. This encodes CASSLLSMASGANVLTF.

This clonotype was seen ten or more times. The rearrangement uses TRBV28 and TRBJ2-7, with TRBD1 matching 10 bases. Germline lookup yields CDR1 MDHEN and CDR2 SYDVKM. The CDR3 has 14 residues. The V segment lost 6 bases and the J segment 4 bases; nucleotides outside the gene matches: 6. The CDR3, as DNA: TGTGCCAGCAGCCAGGACAGGGGGAGGTACGAGCAGTACGTC. This translates into CASSQDRGRYEQYV.

At least ten counts were recorded for this clonotype. The chain joins TRBV9 to TRBJ2-3, with 8 bases aligning to TRBD1. V dropped 2 bases and J dropped 4; count of bases not matched to a gene: 9. CDR3 length: 16 amino acids. Germline values: CDR1 SGDLS, CDR2 YYNGEE. CDR3 protein: CASSVEQGARADTQYF. Here the CDR3 DNA reads TGTGCCAGCAGCGTGGAGCAGGGGGCGCGAGCAGATACGCAGTATTTT.

This chain joins TRBV6-1 and TRBJ2-2; TRBD2 is a possible D gene (6 bases). This CDR3 has 14 residues. Trimming shortened V by 6 bases and J by 5 bases, and 13 bases separated the two germline ends. Germline values: CDR1 MNHNS, CDR2 SASEGT. The CDR3 DNA reads TGTGCCAGCAGACCTACTAGCTATACCGGGGAGCTGTTTTTT. This gives the protein CASRPTSYTGELFF.